This TCR beta chain is from a study of shared clonotypes between healthy human individuals. Clones were read by immunoSEQ multiplex PCR, and TCRdb kept only the in-frame ones, dropping some. The sample lists about 2.3 million clones, over 90% occurring once. Germline CDR1 SQVTM, CDR2 ANQGSEA. The J segment lost 5 bases and the V segment lost 5 bases, leaving 7 bases of the junction unmatched. CDR3 size: 13 residues. Splitting the CD4+ cells yielded a CD45RA+ naive subset and a CD45RA-negative memory subset. This chain connects TRBV29-1 to TRBJ2-7, with TRBD1 matching over 9 bases. This sequence was found in a man aged 18-30 years in good health. Some clones in this sample may be carry-over from other donors' samples. Sequencing was done on a sample of naive CD4+ T cells from PBMCs. As for subset: CD45RA+ positively selected. CDR3 loop: CSVRDRAPNEQYF. The CDR3 DNA sequence: TGCAGCGTTCGGGACAGGGCGCCTAACGAGCAGTACTTC.